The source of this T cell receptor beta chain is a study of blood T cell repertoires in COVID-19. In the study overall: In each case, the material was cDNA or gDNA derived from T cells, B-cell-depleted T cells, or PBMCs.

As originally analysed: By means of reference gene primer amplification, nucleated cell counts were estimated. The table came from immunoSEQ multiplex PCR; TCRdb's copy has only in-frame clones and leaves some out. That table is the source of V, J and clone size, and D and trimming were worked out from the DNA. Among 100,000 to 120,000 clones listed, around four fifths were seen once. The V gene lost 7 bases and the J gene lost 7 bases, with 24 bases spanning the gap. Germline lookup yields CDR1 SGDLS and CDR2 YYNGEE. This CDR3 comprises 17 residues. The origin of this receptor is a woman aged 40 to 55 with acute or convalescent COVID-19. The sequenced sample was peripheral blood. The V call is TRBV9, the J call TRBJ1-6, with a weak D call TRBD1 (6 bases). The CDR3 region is CASGQKGDSSVNSPLHF. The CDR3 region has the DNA TGTGCCAGCGGCCAAAAGGGGGATAGTTCAGTGAATTCACCCCTCCACTTT.